This T cell receptor (beta chain) was sequenced in a study of blood T cell repertoires in COVID-19 (TCRdb year 2020). Looking at the study overall: Samples covering the acute and convalescent phases of COVID-19 were provided by collaborators in the United States, Italy and Spain. The material from the prospective study consisted of cDNA or gDNA derived from T cells, B-cell-depleted T cells, or PBMCs. Subjects who had been exposed to COVID-19, were actively infected with it, or had recovered from it provided the deeply sampled blood TCRbeta repertoires that made up the dataset. The repertoires were released in a freely available public database meant as a resource for research on the immune response to SARS-CoV-2. The samples were drawn from the first 160 participants of the ongoing ImmuneRACE study and from 1,254 subjects provided by 6 global collaborators. Sample metadata almost always included a de-identified subject ID, COVID-19 status, age in years and sex. Where available, HLA class I and class II types were taken from metadata supplied by the sample provider and were not determined by assay-based typing.

General findings and caveats noted by the study authors: The amount of clinical and demographic metadata varied by source and participant and was provided uncurated.

The immunoSEQ Assay, a bias-controlled multiplex PCR, was used to amplify TCRbeta CDR3 regions from genomic DNA. In the source study's methods: Within the assay, amplification of reference gene primers was used to estimate how many nucleated cells each sample contained. To quantify the absolute abundance of each unique TCRbeta CDR3 rearrangement, sequence reads were collapsed and filtered. Productive Simpson clonality was computed per sample as the square root of Simpson's diversity index over productive rearrangements. TCRdb limited this immuneACCESS table to in-frame rearrangements with V and J called. A share of clones is missing; checked studies link under half to unresolved V genes, and the rest is unexplained. That table furnishes V, J and clone size, whereas the DNA furnished D and trimming. In this sample the table shows 150,000 to 200,000 clones, around nine tenths of which occur a single time. The ten most abundant clones make up 0.5% to 0.65% of the sample.

Each collaborating institution followed its own protocols to collect whole blood in K2EDTA tubes. For TCRbeta analysis, collaborator samples were shipped as frozen whole blood, as isolated PBMCs, or as DNA extracted from either sample type. On this clone: Its antigen is not yet known. No clone much larger than this one lies a single base away; base qualities are absent.

From its cysteine to its phenylalanine, the CDR3 spans 14 amino acids. Here the CDR3 DNA is all that survives: 42 bases in frame from base 1. Between the V and J ends, shortened by 5 bases and 3 bases respectively, the junction contains 13 bases. CDR1 and CDR2 were assigned from the germline V gene as SGHTA and FQGNSA. The specimen was peripheral blood. This chain joins TRBV7-2 to TRBJ1-1, with no confident D gene call. The receptor comes from a man aged 45 to 65 with acute or convalescent COVID-19. The CDR3 is CASSLGPKDTEAFF. The DNA reads TGTGCCAGCAGCCTGGGCCCTAAGGACACTGAAGCTTTCTTT.